This T cell receptor beta chain comes out of a study of cytomegalovirus exposure and HLA in healthy donors. About the study: Early released data comprised around 80 million unique TCRs from HLA-typed donors.

A word on this clone: Its specificity is not known.

The CDR3 loop spans 13 amino acids. Trimming at V came to 5 bases and at J to 6 bases, leaving 5 bases not matched to a gene. CDR1 and CDR2 from the germline V gene are SGHAT and FQDESV (reference sequence). Nominal health characterized the donors when sampled, though unrecorded immune exposures were likely. Study-level results: DRB1 had the most TCR associations and HLA-C the fewest, a later analysis found, with rates varying by HLA locus. In a later analysis, the majority of CMV-associated beta chains seemingly showed HLA restriction.

PCR primers comprised 60 Vbeta and 13 Jbeta primers. Measured with immunoSEQ multiplex PCR; TCRdb has only the in-frame clones, and not every one. This repertoire shows 85,000 to 120,000 clones, more than 65% found once; its top ten account for 5% to 7%. Sequencing was performed on PBMCs. The V and J genes are TRBV11-1 and TRBJ1-2, with 8 bases lining up with TRBD1. The sequence was collected from a woman aged 50 to 60 in good health and CMV-seropositive. The DNA of the CDR3 is TGTGCCAGCAGCCCGGACAGGGAAGATGGCTACACCTTC. Translation: CASSPDREDGYTF. Full variable domain (rest looked up from reference TRBV11-1 and TRBJ1-2): EAEVAQSPRYKITEKSQAVAFWCDPISGHATLYWYRQILGQGPELLVQFQDESVVDDSQLPKDRFSAERLKGVDSTLKIQPAELGDSAMYLCASSPDREDGYTFGSGTRLTVV.